The 17 T cell receptor beta chains below come from one sample, sequenced in a study of blood T cell repertoires in COVID-19. The repertoire was sequenced with immunoSEQ multiplex PCR; TCRdb's copy has only in-frame clones and lacks some. The profile covers hundreds of thousands of clones, with around 87% appearing a single time and under 6.5% taken by the ten largest. Material for sequencing was peripheral blood. The source of these receptors is a woman between 45 and 60 years old with COVID-19, enrolled during active disease.

The rearrangement uses TRBV21-1 and TRBJ2-3; the table's D call TRBD1 went unverified against the DNA. TRBV21-1 corresponds to a pseudogene. This CDR3 has 16 amino acids. CDR3: CASSSDRGEVTDTQYF. The CDR3 DNA is TGTGCCAGCAGCAGCGACAGGGGAGAGGTCACAGATACGCAGTATTTT.

The rearrangement links TRBV24-1 to TRBJ1-1; 8 positions agree with TRBD1. The CDR3 runs to 15 residues. Germline V gene sequence: CDR1 KGHDR, CDR2 SFDVKD. V gave up 7 bases and J gave up 0 bases; unmatched junction bases: 6. Here the CDR3 reads CATRGATGVNTEAFF. CDR3 nucleotide sequence: TGTGCCACCAGGGGGGCGACAGGGGTGAACACTGAAGCTTTCTTT.

The chain's CDR3 is CAWSVLGWGDTQYF. The CDR3 nucleotides are TGTGCCTGGAGTGTACTAGGTTGGGGAGATACGCAGTATTTT. J is TRBJ2-3 and V is TRBV30, with D tentatively TRBD2 (5 bases). Germline V gene sequence: CDR1 GTSNPN, CDR2 SVGIG (reference sequence). The CDR3 covers 14 residues. V dropped 0 bases and J dropped 5 bases, with 12 bases sitting between them.

V is TRBV7-9 and J is TRBJ2-7; TRBD1 matches at 8 bases. CDR1 is SEHNR and CDR2 is FQNEAQ in the germline V gene (reference sequence). There are 14 residues in the CDR3. V lost 5 bases to trimming and J lost 2 bases; unmatched junction nucleotides: 5. The DNA for the CDR3 is TGTGCCAGCAGCCCAGGACAGGGAGCCTACGAGCAGTACTTC. Protein product: CASSPGQGAYEQYF.

This rearrangement joins TRBV5-1 to TRBJ2-7, with 8 bases identical to TRBD1. The germline CDR1 and CDR2 sequences are SGHRS and YFSETQ. V gave up 7 bases and J gave up 5 bases; unmatched junction bases: 5. The CDR3 spans 12 residues. The CDR3 spells CASGQGQHEQYF. In nucleotides, the CDR3 is TGCGCCAGCGGACAGGGACAGCACGAGCAGTACTTC.

In nucleotides, the CDR3 is TGTGCCAGCAGTAGAGGGCAATGGGGAGAGACCCAGTACTTC. This sequence encodes CASSRGQWGETQYF. The V and J genes are TRBV27 and TRBJ2-5, with a weak D call TRBD2 (5 bases). This CDR3 comprises 14 residues. Germline loops: CDR1 MNHEY, CDR2 SMNVEV (reference sequence). Trimming shortened V by 5 bases and J by 4 bases, and 14 bases separated the two germline ends.

The rearrangement joins TRBV5-4 to TRBJ1-3; 7 nucleotides line up with TRBD1. The ends lost 7 bases at V and 2 bases at J; junction bases unmatched: 9. This CDR3 region has 15 residues. Looked up from germline, CDR1 is SGHNT and CDR2 is YYREEE (reference sequence). The CDR3 loop is CASSPTGATGNTIYF. Here the CDR3 DNA reads TGTGCCAGCTCTCCCACAGGGGCTACTGGAAACACCATATATTTT. The variable domain in full, with the rest retrieved from reference TRBV5-4 and TRBJ1-3, is ETGVTQSPTHLIKTRGQQVTLRCSSQSGHNTVSWYQQALGQGPQFIFQYYREEENGRGNFPPRFSGLQFPNYSSELNVNALELDDSALYLCASSPTGATGNTIYFGEGSWLTVV.

The chain employs TRBV24-1 and TRBJ2-5; a weak D match, TRBD1 (5 bases). CDR1 and CDR2 from the germline V gene are KGHDR and SFDVKD. The CDR3 extends over 14 amino acids. With 4 bases removed from V and 4 bases from J, the gap between germline ends came to 12 bases. CDR3 protein: CATSDSKGRETQYF. CDR3 DNA sequence: TGTGCCACCAGTGACTCAAAGGGGCGAGAGACCCAGTACTTC.

This chain links TRBV4-2 with TRBJ1-4; D gene uncertain. This CDR3 is built from 17 residues. CDR1 LGHNA and CDR2 YNFKEQ come from the germline V gene. V lost 1 base and J lost 8, with 20 bases in between. The DNA for the CDR3 is TGTGCCAGCAGCCAAGTCGGTTCGGATTTCGCGGGGGAAAAACTGTTTTTT. Protein sequence: CASSQVGSDFAGEKLFF.

The chain's CDR3 is CASSVSGRQETQYF. The CDR3 coding sequence is TGTGCCAGCAGTGTTAGCGGGAGACAAGAGACCCAGTACTTC. The J gene is TRBJ2-5, the V gene TRBV27, with TRBD2 identical over 9 bases. V trimming: 5 bases; J trimming: 2 bases; junction bases outside the gene matches: 3. In germline, CDR1 is MNHEY, CDR2 SMNVEV (reference sequence). The CDR3 contains 14 residues.

The chain couples TRBV13 to TRBJ1-4, with no clear D. V was cut by 4 bases and J by 10 bases, with 13 bases left in between. CDR1 and CDR2 (germline): PRHDT, FYEKMQ (reference sequence). There are 13 residues in the CDR3. This CDR3 is CASSSLGGGKLFF. CDR3 bases: TGTGCCAGCAGCTCGCTAGGAGGAGGAAAACTGTTTTTT.

The table lists this clone with a count of one. The chain combines TRBV6-5 with TRBJ2-7, with a tentative D call TRBD1 (5 bases). Germline CDR1 MNHEY, CDR2 SVGAGI. This CDR3 is 14 amino acids long. The V and J ends lost 0 bases and 3 bases respectively, with 9 bases between them. The CDR3 sequence: CASSYSQGFYEQYF. The CDR3 nucleotides read TGTGCCAGCAGTTACTCCCAGGGATTCTACGAGCAGTACTTC.

This chain's CDR3 is CASSPGRRGVWTQYF. The CDR3, as DNA: TGTGCCAGCAGCCCCGGACGGAGGGGAGTGTGGACCCAGTACTTC. This chain links TRBV9 with TRBJ2-5; a weak D match, TRBD2 (6 bases). The germline V gene encodes CDR1 SGDLS and CDR2 YYNGEE. CDR3 length: 15 amino acids. V was clipped by 4 bases and J by 7 bases, with 20 bases between them.

This clone occurred once. The rearrangement joins TRBV27 to TRBJ2-7, with 13 nucleotides matching TRBD2. The CDR3 is made up of 16 amino acids. Looked up from germline, CDR1 is MNHEY and CDR2 is SMNVEV (reference sequence). Trimming cost V 6 bases and J 0 bases; bases outside gene matches: 5. Here the CDR3 DNA reads TGTGCCAGCAGCCGAGGACTAGCGGGGGACTCCTACGAGCAGTACTTC. Encoded protein: CASSRGLAGDSYEQYF.

This chain connects TRBV24-1 to TRBJ2-2; no reliable D call. The CDR3 contains 16 residues. Trimming took 3 bases from V and 0 from J, leaving 10 bases between them. Per the germline V gene, CDR1 is KGHDR and CDR2 is SFDVKD. CDR3 protein: CATSDVFTANTGELFF. The CDR3 nucleotides read TGTGCCACCAGTGATGTTTTTACAGCGAACACCGGGGAGCTGTTTTTT.

This chain uses TRBV6-6 with TRBJ2-2; 10 bases align to TRBD2. V was pared by 5 bases and J by 0 bases, with 3 bases of the junction left unmatched. The CDR3 is 16 amino acids. Germline assignment: CDR1 MNHNY and CDR2 SVGAGI (reference sequence). The CDR3 is CASSRGLATNTGELFF. Here the CDR3 DNA reads TGTGCCAGCAGTAGGGGACTAGCGACGAACACCGGGGAGCTGTTTTTT.

V usage is TRBV28 and J usage is TRBJ1-2, with TRBD1 identical over 7 bases. The J segment lost 7 bases and the V segment lost 6 bases, leaving 8 bases of the junction unmatched. Germline CDR1 and CDR2: MDHEN and SYDVKM. The CDR3 is 13 residues long. CDR3 residues: CASSLRTGRGYTF. The CDR3 region has the DNA TGTGCCAGCAGCCTTCGGACAGGTCGTGGCTACACCTTC.